The 21 T cell receptor beta chains presented below share a single source sample, sequenced in a study of blood T cell repertoires in COVID-19. Method: immunoSEQ multiplex PCR; TCRdb's copy keeps in-frame clones and lacks some. This table holds 150,000 to 200,000 clones, roughly 86% found once. The source material was peripheral blood. These receptors were obtained from a woman aged 45-65 years with acute or convalescent COVID-19.

The chain uses TRBV4-1 and TRBJ2-7; TRBD2 aligns across 12 bases. The CDR3 has 15 amino acids. Per the germline V gene, CDR1 is MGHRA and CDR2 is YSYEKL. The junction had 7 bases not matched to a gene; V was cut back by 1 base and J by 9 bases. CDR3 residues: CASSQGALAGGRQYF. The CDR3 DNA is TGCGCCAGCAGCCAAGGTGCACTAGCGGGAGGCCGGCAGTACTTC.

The chain is built from TRBV24-1 and TRBJ2-3, with 7 bases lining up with TRBD2. Germline V CDR1 and CDR2: KGHDR, SFDVKD. This CDR3 is 15 amino acids long. V dropped 0 bases and J dropped 1; count of bases not matched to a gene: 0. The CDR3 bases are TGTGCCACCAGTGATTTGAGCGGGGGCACAGATACGCAGTATTTT. Encoded protein: CATSDLSGGTDTQYF.

The gene calls are TRBV19 and TRBJ1-2; 9 positions match TRBD1. CDR1 and CDR2 (germline): LNHDA, SQIVND (reference sequence). V lost 8 bases, J lost 3 bases, and 7 bases stayed unmatched. This CDR3 has 14 amino acids. CDR3 nucleotides: TGTGCCAGTTATAAACAGGGGGCGGACTATGGCTACACCTTC. Its translation is CASYKQGADYGYTF.

CDR3 amino acids: CASSVTENQPQHF. The CDR3 nucleotides are TGTGCCAGCAGCGTGACGGAGAATCAGCCCCAGCATTTT. The chain couples TRBV9 to TRBJ1-5; D gene unclear. V was clipped by 2 bases and J by 4 bases, with 7 bases between them. Germline V CDR1 and CDR2: SGDLS, YYNGEE. The CDR3 totals 13 residues. The full variable domain, with the rest looked up from reference TRBV9 and TRBJ1-5, is DSGVTQTPKHLITATGQRVTLRCSPRSGDLSVYWYQQSLDQGLQFLIQYYNGEERAKGNILERFSAQQFPDLHSELNLSSLELGDSALYFCASSVTENQPQHFGDGTRLSIL.

This clone showed up just a few times. This chain uses TRBV15 with TRBJ1-6; D is perhaps TRBD1 (6 bases). The V end was cut by 4 bases, the J end by 8 bases, with 9 bases between. Germline CDR1 and CDR2: LNHNV and YYDKDF (reference sequence). The CDR3 covers 13 residues. DNA for the CDR3: TGTGCCACCAGCATAAGACAGGATTCACCCCTCCACTTT. This gives the protein CATSIRQDSPLHF.

The rearrangement uses TRBV7-8 and TRBJ2-3; D not resolved. This CDR3 is 14 amino acids long. Between the trimmed V and J ends, which lost 1 base and 4 bases, there was a span of 9 bases. Germline V gene lookup returns CDR1 SGHVS and CDR2 FQNEAQ. In nucleotides, the CDR3 is TGTGCCAGCAGCTTAGTAAGCTCCGCAGATACGCAGTATTTT. It specifies CASSLVSSADTQYF.

The chain uses TRBV6-1 and TRBJ2-7; 9 nucleotides align to TRBD2. The junction had 7 bases not matched to a gene; V was cut back by 3 bases and J by 4 bases. The CDR3 runs to 15 residues. Germline CDR1 MNHNS, CDR2 SASEGT. The CDR3 coding sequence is TGTGCCAGCAGTGATGGGGCGGGAGGGGTATACGAGCAGTACTTC. Residues: CASSDGAGGVYEQYF.

DNA of the CDR3: TGTGCCAGCAAAGTAGAGGGAATTGGCCAGCCCCAGCATTTT. It codes for CASKVEGIGQPQHF. The chain links TRBV3-1 (or the pseudogene TRBV3-2) to TRBJ1-5, with no clear D. The CDR3 consists of 14 residues. V lost 7 bases and J 7 bases, leaving 17 bases between the germline ends. CDR1 is LGHDT, CDR2 YNNKEL, per germline (reference sequence).

This rearrangement joins TRBV18 to TRBJ1-1, with D maybe TRBD1 (5 bases). Trimming took off 8 bases at V and 0 bases at J, with 10 bases between the two ends. Germline lookup yields CDR1 KGHSH and CDR2 LQKENI. The CDR3 totals 13 residues. The CDR3: CASLAGLNTEAFF. Written as DNA, the CDR3 is TGTGCCAGCCTCGCAGGGCTGAACACTGAAGCTTTCTTT. The variable domain in full, completed from reference TRBV18 and TRBJ1-1, reads NAGVMQNPRHLVRRRGQEARLRCSPMKGHSHVYWYRQLPEEGLKFMVYLQKENIIDESGMPKERFSAEFPKEGPSILRIQQVVRGDSAAYFCASLAGLNTEAFFGQGTRLTVV.

The chain couples TRBV5-5 to TRBJ1-1, with D hard to call. Trimming removed 0 bases at V and 4 bases at J, with 7 bases between. The CDR3 sequence is 13 residues long. Germline V lookup: CDR1 SGHKS, CDR2 YYEKEE (reference sequence). The DNA for the CDR3 is TGTGCCAGCAGCTTGGAGGGAGCCACTGAAGCTTTCTTT. Its protein is CASSLEGATEAFF.

V gene TRBV24-1 combines with J gene TRBJ2-1; TRBD2 matches 7 bases. The length of the CDR3 is 16 residues. CDR1 KGHDR and CDR2 SFDVKD come from the germline V gene. V lost 5 bases and J lost 0; bases outside the gene matches: 6. CDR3 nucleotides: TGTGCCACCAGTGGTCCTAGCGGAAGCTCCTACAATGAGCAGTTCTTC. It yields the protein CATSGPSGSSYNEQFF.

This clone was observed a single time. The chain recombines TRBV19 with TRBJ1-2; D not resolved. The germline V and J ends were trimmed by 2 bases and 6 bases, with 13 bases remaining between them. Germline CDR1 LNHDA, CDR2 SQIVND (reference sequence). CDR3 length: 14 residues. DNA of the CDR3: TGTGCCAGTAGTATATTGGGAGGGAGGCATGGCTACACCTTC. This gives the protein CASSILGGRHGYTF.

This chain joins TRBV2 and TRBJ1-5, with 10 nucleotides matching TRBD1. Per the germline V gene, CDR1 is SNHLY and CDR2 is FYNNEI. Losses at the gene ends were 6 bases for V and 2 bases for J; bases not matched to a gene: 1. This CDR3 comprises 14 residues. For the CDR3, the DNA is TGTGCCAGCAGCGGGACAGGGGGCAATCAGCCCCAGCATTTT. Protein product: CASSGTGGNQPQHF. The variable domain in full, with the rest retrieved from reference TRBV2 and TRBJ1-5, is EPEVTQTPSHQVTQMGQEVILRCVPISNHLYFYWYRQILGQKVEFLVSFYNNEISEKSEIFDDQFSVERPDGSNFTLKIRSTKLEDSAMYFCASSGTGGNQPQHFGDGTRLSIL.

The CDR3 reads CASSWGRRRERYEQYF. The CDR3 DNA follows: TGTGCCAGCAGTTGGGGTAGGAGACGGGAGAGATACGAGCAGTACTTC. The chain is built from TRBV6-2 or TRBV6-3 and TRBJ2-7; D possibly corresponds to TRBD2 (6 bases). CDR1 MNHEY and CDR2 SVGEGT come from the germline V gene. The CDR3 contains 16 residues. Trimming shortened V by 4 bases and J by 4 bases, and 20 bases separated the two germline ends.

This rearrangement joins TRBV4-3 to TRBJ1-3; no firm D call. CDR1 is LGHNA and CDR2 is YSLEER in the germline V gene. Trimming took off 0 bases at V and 0 bases at J, with 12 bases between the two ends. CDR3 length equals 17 residues. The CDR3 coding sequence is TGCGCCAGCAGCCAAGACGCCGGGAGCTACTCTGGAAACACCATATATTTT. Amino acid sequence: CASSQDAGSYSGNTIYF.

V is TRBV3-1 (or the pseudogene TRBV3-2) and J is TRBJ1-1, with D perhaps matching TRBD1 (5 bases). The CDR3 sequence is 18 residues long. Germline V gene sequence: CDR1 LGHDT, CDR2 YNNKEL (reference sequence). Between the trimmed V and J ends, which lost 0 bases and 0 bases, there was a span of 17 bases. The DNA of the CDR3 is TGTGCCAGCAGCCAAGATTCGGCAGGGTTCCTTATGAACACTGAAGCTTTCTTT. Its protein product is CASSQDSAGFLMNTEAFF.

The V gene is TRBV28, the J gene TRBJ2-7; D not resolved. Trimming pared 8 bases from V and 2 bases from J, leaving 10 bases between. Germline V lookup: CDR1 MDHEN, CDR2 SYDVKM. CDR3 length: 12 amino acids. The CDR3, as DNA: TGTGCCAGCTGGAGCGTGGCCTACGAGCAGTACTTC. Its protein product is CASWSVAYEQYF.

This clone was recorded once. The rearrangement joins TRBV7-9 to TRBJ2-1; 7 bases are a match to TRBD1. This CDR3 contains 12 residues. Germline CDR1 SEHNR, CDR2 FQNEAQ (reference sequence). V shed 5 bases and J 9 bases; nucleotides not matched to a gene: 4. The chain's CDR3 is CASSGTEGEQFF. The CDR3 bases are TGTGCCAGCAGCGGGACAGAAGGTGAGCAGTTCTTC.

V gene TRBV6-5 combines with J gene TRBJ1-2, with D hard to call. Germline CDR1 is MNHEY and CDR2 is SVGAGI. The length of the CDR3 is 16 residues. V was shortened by 4 bases and J by 4 bases, with 19 bases between the two germline ends. For the CDR3, the DNA is TGTGCCAGCAGTTCGCCTTCGAGTTCGAGCGGCTATGGCTACACCTTC. It codes for CASSSPSSSSGYGYTF.

This clone is a singleton in its sample. This chain links TRBV2 with TRBJ1-2; 8 nucleotides align to TRBD1. The length of the CDR3 is 14 residues. Germline lookup yields CDR1 SNHLY and CDR2 FYNNEI. Trimming at V came to 0 bases and at J to 5 bases, leaving 2 bases not matched to a gene. The CDR3 region has the DNA TGTGCCAGCAGTGAAGCTCGGACAGGGTATGGCTACACCTTC. Translating gives CASSEARTGYGYTF.

This chain links TRBV20-1 with TRBJ2-5; TRBD2 aligns across 14 bases. The CDR3 loop spans 17 amino acids. Germline CDR1 and CDR2: DFQATT and SNEGSKA (reference sequence). Trimming at V came to 6 bases and at J to 7 bases, leaving 16 bases not matched to a gene. The chain's CDR3 is CSASPGTSGGHSGTQYF. In DNA, the CDR3 is TGCAGTGCAAGTCCCGGGACTAGCGGGGGCCACTCAGGGACCCAGTACTTC.